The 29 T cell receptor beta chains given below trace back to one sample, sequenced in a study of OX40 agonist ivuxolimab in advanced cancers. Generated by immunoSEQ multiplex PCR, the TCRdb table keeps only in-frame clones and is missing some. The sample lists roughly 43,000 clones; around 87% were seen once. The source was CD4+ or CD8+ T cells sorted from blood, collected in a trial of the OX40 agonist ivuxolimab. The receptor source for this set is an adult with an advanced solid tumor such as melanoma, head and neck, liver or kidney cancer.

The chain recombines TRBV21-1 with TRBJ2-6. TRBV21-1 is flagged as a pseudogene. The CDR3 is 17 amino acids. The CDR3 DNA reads TGTGCCGGTCACTTTGCGAGACCACCACCCGGGGCCAACGTCCTGACTTTC. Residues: CAGHFARPPPGANVLTF.

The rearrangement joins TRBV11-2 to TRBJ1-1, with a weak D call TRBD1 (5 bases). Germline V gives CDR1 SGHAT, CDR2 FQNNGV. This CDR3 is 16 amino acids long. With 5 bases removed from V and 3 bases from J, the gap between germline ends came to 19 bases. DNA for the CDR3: TGTGCCAGCAGCAAAAGGGTCGGGGTAGGGGACACTGAAGCTTTCTTT. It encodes CASSKRVGVGDTEAFF.

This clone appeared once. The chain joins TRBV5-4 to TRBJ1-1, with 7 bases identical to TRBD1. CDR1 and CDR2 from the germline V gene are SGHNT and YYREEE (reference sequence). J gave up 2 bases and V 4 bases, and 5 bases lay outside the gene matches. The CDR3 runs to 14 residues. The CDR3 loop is CASSPGQRNTEAFF. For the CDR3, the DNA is TGTGCCAGCAGCCCGGGACAGAGAAACACTGAAGCTTTCTTT.

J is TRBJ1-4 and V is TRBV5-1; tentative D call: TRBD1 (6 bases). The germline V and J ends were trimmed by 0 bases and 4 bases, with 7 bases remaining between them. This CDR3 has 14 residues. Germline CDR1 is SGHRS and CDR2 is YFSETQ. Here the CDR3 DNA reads TGCGCCAGCAGCTTGGGCAGGGGTAATGAAAAACTGTTTTTT. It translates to CASSLGRGNEKLFF.

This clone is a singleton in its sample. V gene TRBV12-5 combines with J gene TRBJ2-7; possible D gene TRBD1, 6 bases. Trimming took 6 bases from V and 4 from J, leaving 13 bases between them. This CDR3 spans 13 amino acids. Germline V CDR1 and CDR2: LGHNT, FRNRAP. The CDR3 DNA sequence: TGTGCTAGTGGGAGCCGACAGGCATACGAGCAGTACTTC. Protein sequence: CASGSRQAYEQYF.

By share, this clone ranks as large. CDR3 sequence reads: CASSVYRGGYTF. Written as DNA, the CDR3 is TGTGCCAGCAGCGTATACAGGGGAGGCTACACCTTC. The chain links TRBV7-8 to TRBJ1-2; TRBD1 matches 7 bases. With 5 bases clipped from V and 8 bases from J, the junction kept 5 bases outside the gene matches. The CDR3 contains 12 residues. Germline V gene lookup returns CDR1 SGHVS and CDR2 FQNEAQ.

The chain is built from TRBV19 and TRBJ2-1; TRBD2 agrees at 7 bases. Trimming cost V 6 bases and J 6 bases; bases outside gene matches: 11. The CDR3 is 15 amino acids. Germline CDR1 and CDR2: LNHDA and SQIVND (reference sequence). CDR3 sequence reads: CASRELAGAINEQFF. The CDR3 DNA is TGTGCCAGTAGAGAATTAGCGGGTGCCATCAATGAGCAGTTCTTC.

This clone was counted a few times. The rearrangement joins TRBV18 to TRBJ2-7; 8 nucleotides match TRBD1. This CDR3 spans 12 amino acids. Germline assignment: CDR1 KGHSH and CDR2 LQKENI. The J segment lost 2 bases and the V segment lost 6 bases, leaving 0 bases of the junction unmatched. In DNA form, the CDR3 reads TGTGCCAGCTCGGGACAGGCCTACGAGCAGTACTTC. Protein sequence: CASSGQAYEQYF.

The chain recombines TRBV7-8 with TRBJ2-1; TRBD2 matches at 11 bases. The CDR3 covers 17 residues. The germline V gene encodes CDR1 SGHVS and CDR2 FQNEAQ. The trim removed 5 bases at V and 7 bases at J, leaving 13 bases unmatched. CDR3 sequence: CASSRPGLAAVRNEQFF. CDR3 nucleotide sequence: TGTGCCAGCAGCCGGCCGGGACTAGCGGCGGTTAGAAATGAGCAGTTCTTC.

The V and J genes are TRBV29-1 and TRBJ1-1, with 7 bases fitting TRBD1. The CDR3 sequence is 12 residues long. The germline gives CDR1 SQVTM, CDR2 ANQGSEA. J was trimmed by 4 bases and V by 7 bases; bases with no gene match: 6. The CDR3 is CSAETGLTEAFF. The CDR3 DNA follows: TGCAGCGCTGAGACAGGGCTCACTGAAGCTTTCTTT.

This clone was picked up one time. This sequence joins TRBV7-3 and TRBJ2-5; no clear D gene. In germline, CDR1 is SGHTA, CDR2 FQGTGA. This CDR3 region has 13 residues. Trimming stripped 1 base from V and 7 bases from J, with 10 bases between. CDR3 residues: CASSLNSEGTQYF. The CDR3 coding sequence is TGTGCCAGCAGCTTAAACTCGGAAGGGACCCAGTACTTC.

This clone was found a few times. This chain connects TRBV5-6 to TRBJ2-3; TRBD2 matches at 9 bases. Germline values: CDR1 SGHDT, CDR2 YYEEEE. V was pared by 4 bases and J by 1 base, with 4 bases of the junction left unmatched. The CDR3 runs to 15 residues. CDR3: CASSATSGRTDTQYF. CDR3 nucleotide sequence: TGTGCCAGCAGCGCCACTAGCGGGCGCACAGATACGCAGTATTTT.

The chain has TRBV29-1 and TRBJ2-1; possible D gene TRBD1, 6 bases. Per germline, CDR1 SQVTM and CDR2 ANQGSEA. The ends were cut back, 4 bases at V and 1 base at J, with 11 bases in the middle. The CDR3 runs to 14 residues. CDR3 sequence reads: CSVVGTRSYNEQFF. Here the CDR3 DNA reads TGCAGCGTTGTAGGGACACGTTCCTACAATGAGCAGTTCTTC.

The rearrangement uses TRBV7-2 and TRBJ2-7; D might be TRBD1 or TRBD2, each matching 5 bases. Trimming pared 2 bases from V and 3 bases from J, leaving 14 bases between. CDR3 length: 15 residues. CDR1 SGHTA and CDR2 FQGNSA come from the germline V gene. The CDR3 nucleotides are TGTGCCAGCAGCTTATTCCGGGACGTAGTCTACGAGCAGTACTTC. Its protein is CASSLFRDVVYEQYF.

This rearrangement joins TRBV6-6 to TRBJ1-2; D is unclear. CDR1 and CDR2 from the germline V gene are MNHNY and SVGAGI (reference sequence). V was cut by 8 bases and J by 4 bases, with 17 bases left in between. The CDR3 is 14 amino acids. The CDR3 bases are TGTGCCAGCCTAGAGGTTGGTTATGGCTATGGCTACACCTTC. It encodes CASLEVGYGYGYTF.

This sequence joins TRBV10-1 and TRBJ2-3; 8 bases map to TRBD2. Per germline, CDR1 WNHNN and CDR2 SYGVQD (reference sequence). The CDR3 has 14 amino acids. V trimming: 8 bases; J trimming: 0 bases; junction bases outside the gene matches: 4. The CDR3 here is CASGSGISTDTQYF. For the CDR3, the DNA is TGCGCCAGCGGTAGCGGGATCAGCACAGATACGCAGTATTTT.

CDR3 loop: CASSLDLQVHTQYF. The CDR3 bases are TGTGCCAGCAGCTTAGATTTGCAGGTCCATACGCAGTATTTT. The V gene is TRBV7-9, the J gene TRBJ2-3; D not certain. The V gene's germline CDR1 is SEHNR and CDR2 FQNEAQ (reference sequence). Trimming stripped 1 base from V and 7 bases from J, with 12 bases between. The CDR3 has 14 residues.

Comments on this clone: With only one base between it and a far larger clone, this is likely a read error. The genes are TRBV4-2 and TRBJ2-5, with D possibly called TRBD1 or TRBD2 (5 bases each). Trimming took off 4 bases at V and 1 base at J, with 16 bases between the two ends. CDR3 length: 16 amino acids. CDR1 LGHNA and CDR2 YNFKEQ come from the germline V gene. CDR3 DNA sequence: TGTGCCAGCAGCCCTCTGGGACGGCTGATCCAAGAGACCCAGTACTTC. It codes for CASSPLGRLIQETQYF.

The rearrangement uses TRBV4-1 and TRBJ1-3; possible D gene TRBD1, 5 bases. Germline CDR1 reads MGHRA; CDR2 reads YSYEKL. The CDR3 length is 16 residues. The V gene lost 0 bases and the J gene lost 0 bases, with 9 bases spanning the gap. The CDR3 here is CASSQDRESSGNTIYF. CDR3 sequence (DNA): TGCGCCAGCAGCCAAGACAGGGAAAGCTCTGGAAACACCATATATTTT.

The CDR3 bases are TGTGCCAGCAGCGTAGCTTGGGAGCGGGAGAACACCGGGGAGCTGTTTTTT. The encoded protein is CASSVAWERENTGELFF. The chain couples TRBV9 to TRBJ2-2; 7 bases map to TRBD2. The J segment lost 1 base and the V segment lost 0 bases, leaving 6 bases of the junction unmatched. The CDR3 loop spans 17 amino acids. CDR1 SGDLS and CDR2 YYNGEE come from the germline V gene. Full variable domain (outside the CDR3, taken from reference TRBV9 and TRBJ2-2): DSGVTQTPKHLITATGQRVTLRCSPRSGDLSVYWYQQSLDQGLQFLIQYYNGEERAKGNILERFSAQQFPDLHSELNLSSLELGDSALYFCASSVAWERENTGELFFGEGSRLTVL.

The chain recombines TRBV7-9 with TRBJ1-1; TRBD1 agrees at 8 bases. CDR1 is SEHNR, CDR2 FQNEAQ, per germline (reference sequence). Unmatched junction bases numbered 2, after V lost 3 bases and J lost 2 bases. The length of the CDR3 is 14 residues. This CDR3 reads CASSFQGANTEAFF. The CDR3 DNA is TGTGCCAGCAGCTTCCAGGGGGCTAACACTGAAGCTTTCTTT.

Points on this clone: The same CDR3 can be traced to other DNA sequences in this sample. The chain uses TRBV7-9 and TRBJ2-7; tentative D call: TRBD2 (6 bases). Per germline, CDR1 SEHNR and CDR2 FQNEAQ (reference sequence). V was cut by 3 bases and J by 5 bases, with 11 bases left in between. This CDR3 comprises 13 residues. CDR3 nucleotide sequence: TGTGCCAGCAGCTTGGGGGGTCGGGACGAGCAGTACTTC. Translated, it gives CASSLGGRDEQYF. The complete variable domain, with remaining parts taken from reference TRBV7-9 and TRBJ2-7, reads DTGVSQNPRHKITKRGQNVTFRCDPISEHNRLYWYRQTLGQGPEFLTYFQNEAQLEKSRLLSDRFSAERPKGSFSTLEIQRTEQGDSAMYLCASSLGGRDEQYFGPGTRLTVT.

CDR3 in DNA: TGTGCCAGCAGCGTCACCCCCGACGGCTCTTACGAGCAGTACTTC. Its translation is CASSVTPDGSYEQYF. The chain carries TRBV9 and TRBJ2-7; no clear D gene. V was trimmed by 2 bases and J by 4 bases, leaving 16 bases between them. Germline loops: CDR1 SGDLS, CDR2 YYNGEE. The CDR3 length is 15 residues.

The CDR3 sequence: CASSSTSGAYNEQFF. CDR3 nucleotide sequence: TGTGCCAGCAGCTCGACTAGCGGAGCGTACAATGAGCAGTTCTTC. The chain employs TRBV5-6 and TRBJ2-1, with 9 bases matching TRBD2. V lost 3 bases and J lost 4; bases outside the gene matches: 5. The CDR3 is 15 residues long. The germline gives CDR1 SGHDT, CDR2 YYEEEE.

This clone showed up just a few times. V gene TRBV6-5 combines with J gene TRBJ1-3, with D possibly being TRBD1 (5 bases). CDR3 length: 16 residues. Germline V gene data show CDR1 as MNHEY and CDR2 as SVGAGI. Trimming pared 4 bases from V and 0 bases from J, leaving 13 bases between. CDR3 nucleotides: TGTGCCAGCAGTTCCCGGACATCTAGCTCTGGAAACACCATATATTTT. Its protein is CASSSRTSSSGNTIYF.

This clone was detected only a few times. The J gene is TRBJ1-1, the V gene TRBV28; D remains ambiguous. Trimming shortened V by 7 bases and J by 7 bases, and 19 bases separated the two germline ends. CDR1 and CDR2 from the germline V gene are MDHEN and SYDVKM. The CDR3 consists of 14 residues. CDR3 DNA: TGTGCCAGCACCGCGCCGTACCCGTTGGGTGAAGCTTTCTTT. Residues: CASTAPYPLGEAFF.

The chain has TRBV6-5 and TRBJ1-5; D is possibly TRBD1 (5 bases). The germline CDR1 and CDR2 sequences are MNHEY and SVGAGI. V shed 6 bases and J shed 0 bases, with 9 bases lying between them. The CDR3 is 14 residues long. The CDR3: CASRPGDSNQPQHF. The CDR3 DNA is TGTGCCAGCAGACCGGGGGATAGCAATCAGCCCCAGCATTTT.

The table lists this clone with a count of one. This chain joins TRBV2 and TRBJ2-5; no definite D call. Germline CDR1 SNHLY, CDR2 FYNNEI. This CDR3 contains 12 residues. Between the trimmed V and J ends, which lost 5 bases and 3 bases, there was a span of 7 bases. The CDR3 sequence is CASSYIEETQYF. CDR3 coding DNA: TGTGCCAGCAGTTACATCGAAGAGACCCAGTACTTC.

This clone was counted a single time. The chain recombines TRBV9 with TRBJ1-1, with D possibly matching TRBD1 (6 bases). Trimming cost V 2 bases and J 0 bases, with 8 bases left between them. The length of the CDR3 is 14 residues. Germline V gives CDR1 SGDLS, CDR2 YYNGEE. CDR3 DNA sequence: TGTGCCAGCAGCGTCGGACAGATGAACACTGAAGCTTTCTTT. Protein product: CASSVGQMNTEAFF. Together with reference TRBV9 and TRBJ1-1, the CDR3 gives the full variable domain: DSGVTQTPKHLITATGQRVTLRCSPRSGDLSVYWYQQSLDQGLQFLIQYYNGEERAKGNILERFSAQQFPDLHSELNLSSLELGDSALYFCASSVGQMNTEAFFGQGTRLTVV.